This T cell receptor (beta chain) was documented in a study of T cells in Graves' hyperthyroidism and ophthalmopathy. This clonotype occurred many times. Active moderate-to-severe ophthalmopathy, Clinical Activity Score at least 3, NOSPECS at least 4, under 3 months' duration. The CDR3 runs to 16 residues. Trimming left V 4 bases short and J 0 bases short, with 15 bases between. CDR1 SGHRS and CDR2 YFSETQ come from the germline V gene. The CDR3 regions of TCR beta were amplified from RNA transcripts. The TCR CDR3 was amplified in a first-round RT-PCR using the HTBI primer set. TCRdb called the multiplex PCR reads again in MiXCR, with one record for every CDR3 protein. The data contain hundreds of thousands of distinct CDR3 sequences, less than 20% of them singletons.

The chain employs TRBV5-1 and TRBJ2-3, with D possibly TRBD2 on 5 matching bases. The receptor comes from a woman aged 18-35 years with Graves' ophthalmopathy. Material: blood. Here the CDR3 reads CASSLRTPSSTDTQYF. For the CDR3, the DNA is TGCGCCAGCAGCCTCCGGACTCCATCTAGCACAGATACGCAGTATTTT.